The clone carrying this T cell receptor (beta chain) was counted many times. What it binds is unknown. This sample was included in a study of T cells in Graves' hyperthyroidism and ophthalmopathy. Reasons for excluding patients were uncontrolled infection, other autoimmune disease, pregnancy or lactation. Fresh peripheral blood, around 9.2 ml of it, supplied the PBMCs. This CDR3 has 13 residues. V lost 1 base and J lost 3, with 5 bases in between. Looked up from germline, CDR1 is LGHDT and CDR2 is YNNKEL (reference sequence). General study points: Researchers found most expanded thyroid clonotypes above 0.001 in blood as well. Stable hyperthyroidism was told apart from ophthalmopathy by a model built on 13 V-J features.

From RNA transcripts, TCR beta CDR3 regions were amplified. A first-round RT-PCR of the TCR CDR3 used the HTBI primer set. TCRdb processed the multiplex PCR reads anew with MiXCR; each CDR3 protein has one entry. Of approximately 600,000 distinct CDR3 sequences listed, around 20% were seen once; the top ten hold 34%. The material sequenced was blood. J is TRBJ2-3 and V is TRBV3-1; the D is unclear. The clonotype comes from a man younger than 45 with Graves' ophthalmopathy. The CDR3 DNA reads as TGTGCCAGCAGCCAAGCTGTAACAGATACGCAGTATTTT. This sequence encodes CASSQAVTDTQYF.